This record covers a single T cell receptor (beta chain). The table came from immunoSEQ multiplex PCR; TCRdb's copy has only in-frame clones and leaves some out. The sample lists fewer than 650,000 clones, 76% occurring once. These data belong to a study of shared clonotypes between healthy human individuals. The V and J ends lost 6 bases and 0 bases respectively, with 5 bases between them. CDR1 and CDR2 (germline): SNHLY, FYNNEI. The CDR3 spans 12 residues. The genes are TRBV2 and TRBJ1-2; D uncertain. The specimen was PBMCs. The sequence came from a woman aged 35 to 49 in good health. Some clones in this sample may be carry-over from other donors' samples. The CDR3 spells CASSTANYGYTF. The CDR3, as DNA: TGTGCCAGCAGCACAGCTAACTATGGCTACACCTTC.